Shown below are 25 T cell receptor beta chains from a single sample sequenced in a study of neoadjuvant nivolumab and ipilimumab in lung cancer. Sequencing was performed with immunoSEQ multiplex PCR; in TCRdb, only in-frame clones are kept and a portion is missing. The sample carries about 38,000 clones, approximately 92% recorded once. Sequencing used peripheral blood, obtained before neoadjuvant nivolumab, alone or with ipilimumab. The receptors stem from an adult with non-small cell lung cancer.

V gene TRBV5-1 combines with J gene TRBJ2-2; 7 bases align to TRBD2. The CDR3 sequence is 15 residues long. Trimming cost V 0 bases and J 4 bases; bases outside gene matches: 3. Germline V gene sequence: CDR1 SGHRS, CDR2 YFSETQ. The CDR3: CASSLVAGVTGELFF. CDR3 coding DNA: TGCGCCAGCAGCTTGGTGGCGGGGGTCACCGGGGAGCTGTTTTTT.

This clone was observed a few times. The gene calls are TRBV6-1 and TRBJ1-2; 8 positions match TRBD1. Unmatched junction bases numbered 7, after V lost 6 bases and J lost 4 bases. The CDR3 runs to 14 residues. Germline V lookup: CDR1 MNHNS, CDR2 SASEGT. The CDR3 DNA sequence: TGTGCCAGCAGGGAACCAGACAGGGGCTATGGCTACACCTTC. Amino acid sequence: CASREPDRGYGYTF.

The chain employs TRBV2 and TRBJ1-4, with D hard to call. The CDR3 extends over 12 amino acids. Germline V lookup: CDR1 SNHLY, CDR2 FYNNEI. Deletions cut 4 bases from V and 8 bases from J, with 8 bases between. As DNA, the CDR3 is TGTGCCAGCAGTGTCGGCGTGGAAAAACTGTTTTTT. The encoded protein is CASSVGVEKLFF. Full variable domain (missing parts from reference TRBV2 and TRBJ1-4): EPEVTQTPSHQVTQMGQEVILRCVPISNHLYFYWYRQILGQKVEFLVSFYNNEISEKSEIFDDQFSVERPDGSNFTLKIRSTKLEDSAMYFCASSVGVEKLFFGSGTQLSVL.

The CDR3 DNA is TGTGCCAGCAGTGCCAGGGCGGATCAGCCCCAGCATTTT. Protein sequence: CASSARADQPQHF. The chain employs TRBV6-1 and TRBJ1-5; D is possibly TRBD1 (5 bases). This CDR3 has 13 amino acids. The V and J ends lost 4 bases and 5 bases respectively, with 9 bases between them. CDR1 and CDR2 (germline): MNHNS, SASEGT.

This rearrangement joins TRBV6-5 to TRBJ1-2; tentative D call: TRBD1 (5 bases). The CDR3 spans 13 residues. Trimming pared 5 bases from V and 2 bases from J, leaving 9 bases between. Germline CDR1 and CDR2: MNHEY and SVGAGI. DNA for the CDR3: TGTGCCAGCAGTCTCGGGGCCAACTATGGCTACACCTTC. Protein: CASSLGANYGYTF.

This chain links TRBV4-1 with TRBJ2-5; the D is unclear. The V and J ends lost 4 bases and 6 bases respectively, with 21 bases between them. Germline-derived CDR1 and CDR2 are MGHRA and YSYEKL. This CDR3 region has 16 residues. The CDR3 reads CASSPHFPTTMKTQYF. DNA of the CDR3: TGCGCCAGCAGCCCCCACTTCCCCACAACTATGAAGACCCAGTACTTC.

J is TRBJ1-2 and V is TRBV27; weak D call: TRBD1 (5 bases). The CDR3 covers 11 residues. Looked up from germline, CDR1 is MNHEY and CDR2 is SMNVEV (reference sequence). Between the trimmed V and J ends, which lost 11 bases and 13 bases, there was a span of 20 bases. CDR3 nucleotides: TGTGCCCTGGGGGGGTCCCCCCTATCCACCTTC. It yields the protein CALGGSPLSTF.

V usage is TRBV7-3 and J usage is TRBJ2-3, with 9 nucleotides matching TRBD2. V gave up 4 bases and J gave up 4 bases; unmatched junction bases: 6. The V gene's germline CDR1 is SGHTA and CDR2 FQGTGA. This CDR3 has 15 residues. CDR3 in amino acids: CASSSQGLASDTQYF. CDR3 coding DNA: TGTGCCAGCAGCTCCCAGGGACTAGCATCAGATACGCAGTATTTT. The full variable domain, completed using reference TRBV7-3 and TRBJ2-3, is GAGVSQTPSNKVTEKGKYVELRCDPISGHTALYWYRQSLGQGPEFLIYFQGTGAADDSGLPNDRFFAVRPEGSVSTLKIQRTERGDSAVYLCASSSQGLASDTQYFGPGTRLTVL.

J is TRBJ2-5 and V is TRBV5-4, with D perhaps given as TRBD1 or TRBD2 (5 bases each). V was clipped by 3 bases and J by 1 base, with 10 bases between them. From germline, CDR1 is SGHNT and CDR2 YYREEE (reference sequence). The CDR3 runs 14 residues. The CDR3 spells CASSSRDGQETQYF. DNA of the CDR3: TGTGCCAGCAGCTCTCGGGACGGCCAAGAGACCCAGTACTTC.

The sample holds a few counts of this clone. The J gene is TRBJ1-1, the V gene TRBV5-4, with 7 nucleotides matching TRBD1. Germline V CDR1 and CDR2: SGHNT, YYREEE (reference sequence). J was trimmed by 4 bases and V by 1 base; bases with no gene match: 10. The CDR3 spans 16 residues. The CDR3 bases are TGTGCCAGCAGCTTGCGGCCGACAGGGAGTTTCACTGAAGCTTTCTTT. Its protein is CASSLRPTGSFTEAFF.

CDR3 loop: CSVGDGYEQYF. For the CDR3, the DNA is TGCAGCGTTGGCGACGGCTACGAGCAGTACTTC. This sequence joins TRBV29-1 and TRBJ2-7; D uncertain. Germline V gives CDR1 SQVTM, CDR2 ANQGSEA. V was shortened by 4 bases and J by 3 bases, with 7 bases between the two germline ends. The CDR3 runs 11 residues.

Only one count was recorded for this clone. The genes are TRBV5-4 and TRBJ2-7, with 15 bases identical to TRBD2. CDR3 length equals 14 residues. Germline CDR1 reads SGHNT; CDR2 reads YYREEE (reference sequence). V trimming: 4 bases; J trimming: 6 bases; junction bases outside the gene matches: 2. The CDR3 bases are TGTGCCAGCAGCCTGGGACTAGCGGGAGGCGAGCAGTACTTC. Translating gives CASSLGLAGGEQYF.

V gene TRBV4-1 combines with J gene TRBJ1-5; D uncertain. Per the germline V gene, CDR1 is MGHRA and CDR2 is YSYEKL. This CDR3 spans 15 amino acids. Trimming removed 4 bases at V and 3 bases at J, with 13 bases between. CDR3 amino acids: CASSPLPGLNQPQHF. CDR3 nucleotide sequence: TGCGCCAGCAGCCCTCTTCCCGGCCTCAATCAGCCCCAGCATTTT.

V usage is TRBV9 and J usage is TRBJ2-2; 7 bases match TRBD1. V gave up 0 bases and J gave up 6 bases; unmatched junction bases: 5. CDR3 length: 15 amino acids. Germline assignment: CDR1 SGDLS and CDR2 YYNGEE. CDR3 amino acids: CASSVVAQGAGELFF. The CDR3 nucleotides read TGTGCCAGCAGCGTAGTGGCCCAGGGGGCCGGGGAGCTGTTTTTT.

V usage is TRBV6-1 and J usage is TRBJ2-7, with D hard to call. This CDR3 region has 14 residues. V was trimmed by 7 bases and J by 4 bases, leaving 17 bases between them. Per the germline V gene, CDR1 is MNHNS and CDR2 is SASEGT. CDR3 region: CASNAADLGYEQYF. DNA for the CDR3: TGTGCCAGCAATGCTGCTGACTTGGGATACGAGCAGTACTTC.

The rearrangement links TRBV11-3 to TRBJ2-1; 11 nucleotides line up with TRBD2. The germline gives CDR1 SGHNT, CDR2 YENEEA. V lost 5 bases, J lost 6 bases, and 9 bases stayed unmatched. The CDR3 is 16 amino acids. CDR3 in amino acids: CASSAPTSGSGNEQFF. The CDR3 DNA is TGTGCCAGCAGCGCCCCAACTAGCGGGAGTGGCAATGAGCAGTTCTTC.

In its sample, this clone was seen once. The V gene is TRBV2, the J gene TRBJ2-2; 8 nucleotides line up with TRBD1. The V and J ends lost 8 bases and 3 bases, in that order; junction bases with no gene match: 2. Per the germline V gene, CDR1 is SNHLY and CDR2 is FYNNEI. The CDR3 contains 13 residues. The CDR3 bases are TGTGCCAGCGGGACAGGATACACCGGGGAGCTGTTTTTT. Protein product: CASGTGYTGELFF.

The chain joins TRBV19 to TRBJ1-2; 10 bases align to TRBD1. V shed 7 bases and J 1 base; nucleotides not matched to a gene: 6. This CDR3 has 15 amino acids. Germline V CDR1 and CDR2: LNHDA, SQIVND (reference sequence). The CDR3 DNA sequence: TGTGCCAGTAAGACGGGGGACAGGGGTAACTATGGCTACACCTTC. Its translation: CASKTGDRGNYGYTF.

DNA of the CDR3: TGCGCCAGGGGGCTAGCGAACACCGGGGAGCTGTTTTTT. Its translation: CARGLANTGELFF. This chain links TRBV5-1 with TRBJ2-2, with D tentatively TRBD1 (5 bases). V was pared by 8 bases and J by 0 bases, with 8 bases between. Germline V lookup: CDR1 SGHRS, CDR2 YFSETQ. This CDR3 comprises 13 residues.

The gene calls are TRBV19 and TRBJ2-1; D possibly corresponds to TRBD2 (5 bases). Trimming removed 3 bases at V and 1 base at J, with 7 bases between. Germline V lookup: CDR1 LNHDA, CDR2 SQIVND (reference sequence). This CDR3 is built from 14 residues. Here the CDR3 reads CASSIGDSYNEQFF. Here the CDR3 DNA reads TGTGCCAGTAGTATCGGGGATTCCTACAATGAGCAGTTCTTC.

The rearrangement joins TRBV6-5 to TRBJ2-5, with TRBD1 as a possible D gene (6 bases). The V gene's germline CDR1 is MNHEY and CDR2 SVGAGI. Trimming left V 6 bases short and J 12 bases short, with 14 bases between. CDR3 length equals 11 residues. CDR3 in amino acids: CASSFDRIEYF. Written as DNA, the CDR3 is TGTGCCAGCAGCTTCGACAGGATAGAGTACTTC.

This clone was counted once. V and J are TRBV27 and TRBJ2-3; D is possibly TRBD2 (5 bases). Trimming took 4 bases from V and 0 from J, leaving 8 bases between them. The CDR3 has 14 residues. CDR1 is MNHEY, CDR2 SMNVEV, per germline (reference sequence). Written as DNA, the CDR3 is TGTGCCAGCAGTTGGCGGGTCAGCACAGATACGCAGTATTTT. This codes for CASSWRVSTDTQYF.

In its sample, this clone was seen a few times. V gene TRBV10-3 combines with J gene TRBJ1-2; no reliable D call. There are 14 residues in the CDR3. Looked up from germline, CDR1 is ENHRY and CDR2 is SYGVKD. The ends were cut back, 0 bases at V and 6 bases at J, with 11 bases in the middle. The CDR3 here is CAISESGRRDGYTF. CDR3 nucleotides: TGTGCCATCAGTGAGTCAGGACGGAGGGATGGCTACACCTTC.

The J gene is TRBJ2-7, the V gene TRBV6-1; D is perhaps TRBD1 or TRBD2 (5 bases each). Germline V gene data show CDR1 as MNHNS and CDR2 as SASEGT. Trimming left V 8 bases short and J 6 bases short, with 20 bases between. The CDR3 runs 14 residues. The CDR3 DNA reads TGTGCCAGCCTAAGGGGACGGAATAACGGCGAGCAGTACTTC. It translates to CASLRGRNNGEQYF.

V and J are TRBV5-6 and TRBJ2-4; D gene uncertain. The CDR3 totals 13 residues. Germline CDR1 and CDR2: SGHDT and YYEEEE. V was trimmed by 0 bases and J by 10 bases, leaving 11 bases between them. The CDR3 protein is CASSLAKLGIQYF. The CDR3 nucleotides read TGTGCCAGCAGCTTGGCCAAACTTGGAATTCAGTACTTC.